The present T cell receptor beta chain was sequenced within a study of blood T cell repertoires in COVID-19. Per the study methods: Estimates of nucleated cell counts were drawn from the amplification of reference gene primers. TCRdb's table, derived via immunoSEQ multiplex PCR, lists solely in-frame clones and lacks some. V, J and clone size are taken as reported in that table, and D and trimming were inferred from the DNA itself. The table includes a few hundred thousand clones, about 86% detected once. Trimming took off 5 bases at V and 0 bases at J, with 10 bases between the two ends. CDR1 and CDR2 (germline): LNHDA, SQIVND (reference sequence). The length of the CDR3 is 15 residues. This clone was seen once. Recruits, aged roughly 18 to 100 years, lived in 20 to 30 US areas. In Cohort 3, a recovered donor had either two negative PCRs, clearance, or symptom resolution.

This chain uses TRBV19 with TRBJ1-4, with D uncertain. The sequenced sample was PBMCs or T cells enriched from blood (not recorded which). The receptor was isolated from a woman in her forties or fifties who had recovered from COVID-19. CDR3 loop: CASSPGSATNEKLFF. The CDR3 DNA follows: TGTGCCAGTAGTCCCGGGTCGGCAACTAATGAAAAACTGTTTTTT.